This TCR beta chain was profiled in a study of blood T cell repertoires in COVID-19 (TCRdb year 2020). For the wider study: Collaborator samples came from the United States, Italy and Spain and covered acute and convalescent phases of COVID-19. The material from the prospective study consisted of cDNA or gDNA derived from T cells, B-cell-depleted T cells, or PBMCs. Deeply sampled blood TCRbeta repertoires from subjects exposed to, actively infected with, or recovered from COVID-19 were included in the dataset. The repertoires were released in a freely available public database intended as a resource for research on the immune response to SARS-CoV-2. Samples were obtained from the ongoing ImmuneRACE study (first 160 participants) and from some 1,200 subjects provided by 6 global collaborators. The sample metadata nearly always contained a de-identified subject ID, COVID-19 status, age in years and sex. Where HLA class I and class II types were available, the types were taken from metadata supplied by the sample provider, not from assay-based typing.

Collaborating institutions collected whole blood in K2EDTA tubes following their own protocols. For TCRbeta analysis, collaborator samples were shipped as frozen whole blood, as isolated PBMCs, or as DNA extracted from either sample type. Points on this clone: Its antigen has not been determined. No quality values exist for individual bases; no much larger clone is one base distant.

Overall results and qualifications from the work: The amount of clinical and demographic metadata varied by source and participant and was provided uncurated.

TCRbeta CDR3 regions were amplified from genomic DNA by means of the immunoSEQ Assay, a bias-controlled multiplex PCR. The study's own analysis went as follows. The number of nucleated cells in each sample was estimated by amplification of reference gene primers within the assay. To quantify the absolute abundance of each unique TCRbeta CDR3 rearrangement, sequence reads were collapsed and filtered. For each sample, productive Simpson clonality was calculated as the square root of Simpson's diversity index across productive rearrangements. Not all clones reach the TCRdb copy of this immuneACCESS table, which keeps in-frame sequences only. Checked studies attribute under half of the gap to unresolved V genes and leave the rest unexplained. The DNA was the basis for D and trimming; V, J and clone size are from that table. The sample has roughly 80,000 clones on record, approximately 80% of them singletons. The top ten hold approximately 12% of the sample.

The junction shows trimming of 5 bases on V and 3 bases on J, plus 15 bases between the germline ends. The CDR3 numbers 15 residues from cysteine through phenylalanine. Only the CDR3 DNA stays, 45 bases, in frame from base 1. As encoded in the germline V gene (reference sequence), CDR1 is SEHNR while CDR2 is FQNEAQ. This TCR was recovered from an elderly man with acute or convalescent COVID-19. The rearrangement joined TRBV7-9 to TRBJ2-3; a tentative D call is TRBD1 (6 bases match). Sequenced sample: peripheral blood. The CDR3 reads CASSLVGQGTDTQYF. The sequence in DNA is TGTGCCAGCAGCCTGGTAGGGCAGGGGACAGATACGCAGTATTTT. When the CDR3 is completed using the reference TRBV7-9 and TRBJ2-3 genes on either side, the full variable domain is DTGVSQNPRHKITKRGQNVTFRCDPISEHNRLYWYRQTLGQGPEFLTYFQNEAQLEKSRLLSDRFSAERPKGSFSTLEIQRTEQGDSAMYLCASSLVGQGTDTQYFGPGTRLTVL.